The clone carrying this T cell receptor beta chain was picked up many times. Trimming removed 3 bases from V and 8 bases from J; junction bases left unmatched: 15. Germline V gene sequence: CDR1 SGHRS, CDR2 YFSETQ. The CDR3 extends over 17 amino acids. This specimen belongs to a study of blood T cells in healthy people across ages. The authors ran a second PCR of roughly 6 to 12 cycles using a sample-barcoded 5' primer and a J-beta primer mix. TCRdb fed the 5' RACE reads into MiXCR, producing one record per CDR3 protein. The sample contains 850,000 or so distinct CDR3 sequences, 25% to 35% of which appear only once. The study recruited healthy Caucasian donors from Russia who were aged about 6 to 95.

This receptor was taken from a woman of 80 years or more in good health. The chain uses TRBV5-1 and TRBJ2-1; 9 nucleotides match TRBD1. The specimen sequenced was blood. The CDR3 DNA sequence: TGCGCCAGCAGCTCTGCACCGGGACAGGGAAAATTTGATGAGCAGTTCTTC. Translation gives CASSSAPGQGKFDEQFF.